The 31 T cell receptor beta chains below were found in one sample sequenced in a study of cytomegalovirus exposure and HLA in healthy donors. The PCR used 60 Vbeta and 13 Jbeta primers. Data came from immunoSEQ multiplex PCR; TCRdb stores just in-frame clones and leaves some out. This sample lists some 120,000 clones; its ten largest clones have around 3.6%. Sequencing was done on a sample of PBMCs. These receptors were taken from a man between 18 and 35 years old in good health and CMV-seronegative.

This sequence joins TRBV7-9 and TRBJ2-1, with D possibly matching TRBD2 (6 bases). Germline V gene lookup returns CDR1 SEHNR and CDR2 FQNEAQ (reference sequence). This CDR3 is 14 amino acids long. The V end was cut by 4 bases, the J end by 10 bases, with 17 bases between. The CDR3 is CASSYLEGLTEQFF. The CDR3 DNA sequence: TGTGCCAGCAGCTATCTGGAAGGACTAACAGAGCAGTTCTTC.

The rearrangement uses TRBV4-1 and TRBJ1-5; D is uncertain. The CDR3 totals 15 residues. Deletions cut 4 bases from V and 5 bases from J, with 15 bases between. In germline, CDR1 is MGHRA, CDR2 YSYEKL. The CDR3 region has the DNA TGCGCCAGCAGCCCTGAGGCCGCGGGTCATCAGCCCCAGCATTTT. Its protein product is CASSPEAAGHQPQHF.

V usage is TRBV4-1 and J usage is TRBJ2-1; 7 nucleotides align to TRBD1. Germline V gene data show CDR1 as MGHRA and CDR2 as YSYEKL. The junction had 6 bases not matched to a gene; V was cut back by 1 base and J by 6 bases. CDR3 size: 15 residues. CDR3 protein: CASSQAGTGANEQFF. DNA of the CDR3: TGCGCCAGCAGCCAAGCGGGAACAGGGGCCAATGAGCAGTTCTTC.

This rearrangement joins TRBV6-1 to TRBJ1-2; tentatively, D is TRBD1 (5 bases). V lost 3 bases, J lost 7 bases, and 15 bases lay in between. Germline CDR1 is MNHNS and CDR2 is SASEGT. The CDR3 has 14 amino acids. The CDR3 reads CASSDLSGRGGYTF. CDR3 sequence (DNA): TGTGCCAGCAGTGACCTTTCGGGGCGGGGTGGCTACACCTTC.

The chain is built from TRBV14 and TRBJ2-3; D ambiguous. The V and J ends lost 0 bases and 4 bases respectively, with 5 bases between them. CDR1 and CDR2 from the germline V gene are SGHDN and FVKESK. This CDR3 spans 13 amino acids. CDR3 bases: TGTGCCAGCAGCCAAGAACTTGCAGATACGCAGTATTTT. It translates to CASSQELADTQYF. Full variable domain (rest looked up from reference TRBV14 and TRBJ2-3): EAGVTQFPSHSVIEKGQTVTLRCDPISGHDNLYWYRRVMGKEIKFLLHFVKESKQDESGMPNNRFLAERTGGTYSTLKVQPAELEDSGVYFCASSQELADTQYFGPGTRLTVL.

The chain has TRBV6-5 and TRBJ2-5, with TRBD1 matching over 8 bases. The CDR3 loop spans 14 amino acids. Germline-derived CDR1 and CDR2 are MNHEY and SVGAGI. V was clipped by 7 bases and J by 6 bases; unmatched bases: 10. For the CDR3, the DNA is TGTGCCAGCACCCCGGACAGGGTCGGACAGACCCAGTACTTC. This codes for CASTPDRVGQTQYF.

CDR3 nucleotide sequence: TGTGCCAGCAGCACAAGGACAGCTCAATACGAGCAGTACTTC. Translation gives CASSTRTAQYEQYF. The J gene is TRBJ2-7, the V gene TRBV7-8, with D possibly matching TRBD1 (6 bases). Germline CDR1 is SGHVS and CDR2 is FQNEAQ. The CDR3 extends over 14 amino acids. V was cut by 5 bases and J by 4 bases, with 15 bases left in between. The full variable domain, its missing parts supplied by reference TRBV7-8 and TRBJ2-7, is GAGVSQSPRYKVAKRGQDVALRCDPISGHVSLFWYQQALGQGPEFLTYFQNEAQLDKSGLPSDRFFAERPEGSVSTLKIQRTQQEDSAVYLCASSTRTAQYEQYFGPGTRLTVT.

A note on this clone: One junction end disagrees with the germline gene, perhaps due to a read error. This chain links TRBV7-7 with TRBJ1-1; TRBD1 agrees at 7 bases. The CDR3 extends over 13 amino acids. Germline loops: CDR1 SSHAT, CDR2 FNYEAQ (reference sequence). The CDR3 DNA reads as TGTGCTAGCAGCCTCACAGGGGATGCTGAAGCTTTCTTT. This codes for CASSLTGDAEAFF.

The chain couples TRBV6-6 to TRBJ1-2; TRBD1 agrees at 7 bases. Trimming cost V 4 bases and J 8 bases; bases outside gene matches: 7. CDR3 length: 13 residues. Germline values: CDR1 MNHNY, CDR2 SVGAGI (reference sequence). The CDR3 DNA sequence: TGTGCCAGCAGTTCCGACAGGGTAGGAGGCTACACCTTC. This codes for CASSSDRVGGYTF.

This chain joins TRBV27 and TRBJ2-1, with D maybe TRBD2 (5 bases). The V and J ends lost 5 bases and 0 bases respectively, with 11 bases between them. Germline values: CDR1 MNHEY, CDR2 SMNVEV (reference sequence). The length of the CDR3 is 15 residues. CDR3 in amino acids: CASSVLGSSYNEQFF. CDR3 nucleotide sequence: TGTGCCAGCAGTGTCCTGGGGAGCTCCTACAATGAGCAGTTCTTC.

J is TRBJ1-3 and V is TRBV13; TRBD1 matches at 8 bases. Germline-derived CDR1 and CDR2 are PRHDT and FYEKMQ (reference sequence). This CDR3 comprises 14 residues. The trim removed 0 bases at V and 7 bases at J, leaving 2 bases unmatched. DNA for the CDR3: TGTGCCAGCAGCTTAGGGACAGGGGTGAACACCATATATTTT. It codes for CASSLGTGVNTIYF. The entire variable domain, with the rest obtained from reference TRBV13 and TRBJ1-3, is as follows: AAGVIQSPRHLIKEKRETATLKCYPIPRHDTVYWYQQGPGQDPQFLISFYEKMQSDKGSIPDRFSAQQFSDYHSELNMSSLELGDSALYFCASSLGTGVNTIYFGEGSWLTVV.

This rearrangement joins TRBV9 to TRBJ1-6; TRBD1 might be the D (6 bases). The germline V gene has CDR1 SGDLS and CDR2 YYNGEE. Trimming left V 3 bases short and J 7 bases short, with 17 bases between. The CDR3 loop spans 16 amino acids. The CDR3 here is CASSANTGLGNSPLHF. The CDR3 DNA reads TGTGCCAGCAGCGCTAATACAGGGTTAGGCAATTCACCCCTCCACTTT. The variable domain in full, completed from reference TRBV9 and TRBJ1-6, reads DSGVTQTPKHLITATGQRVTLRCSPRSGDLSVYWYQQSLDQGLQFLIQYYNGEERAKGNILERFSAQQFPDLHSELNLSSLELGDSALYFCASSANTGLGNSPLHFGNGTRLTVT.

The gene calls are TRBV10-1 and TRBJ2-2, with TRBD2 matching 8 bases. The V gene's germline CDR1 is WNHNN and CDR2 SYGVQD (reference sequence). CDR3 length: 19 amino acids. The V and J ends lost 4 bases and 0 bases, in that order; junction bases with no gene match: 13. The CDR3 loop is CASSGTQAGVLANTGELFF. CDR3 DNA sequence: TGCGCCAGCAGTGGGACCCAAGCGGGAGTACTAGCGAACACCGGGGAGCTGTTTTTT.

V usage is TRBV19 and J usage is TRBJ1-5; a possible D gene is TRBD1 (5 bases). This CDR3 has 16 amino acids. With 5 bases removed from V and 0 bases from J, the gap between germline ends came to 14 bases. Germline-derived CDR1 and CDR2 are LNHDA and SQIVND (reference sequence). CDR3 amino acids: CASSSPWQGSNQPQHF. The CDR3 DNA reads TGTGCCAGTAGTTCTCCCTGGCAGGGTAGCAATCAGCCCCAGCATTTT.

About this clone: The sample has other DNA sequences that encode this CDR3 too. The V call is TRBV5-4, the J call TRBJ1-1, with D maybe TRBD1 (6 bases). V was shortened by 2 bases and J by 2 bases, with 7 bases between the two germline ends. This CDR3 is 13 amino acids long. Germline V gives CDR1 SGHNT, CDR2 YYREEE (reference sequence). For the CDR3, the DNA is TGTGCCAGCAGCTTTGGGGGCAACACTGAAGCTTTCTTT. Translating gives CASSFGGNTEAFF.

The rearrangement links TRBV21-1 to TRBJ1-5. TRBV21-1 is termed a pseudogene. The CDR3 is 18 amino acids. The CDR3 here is CASSNGTRRGGCNQPQHF. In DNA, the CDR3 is TGTGCCAGCAGCAACGGTACTAGAAGGGGGGGCTGCAATCAGCCCCAGCATTTT.

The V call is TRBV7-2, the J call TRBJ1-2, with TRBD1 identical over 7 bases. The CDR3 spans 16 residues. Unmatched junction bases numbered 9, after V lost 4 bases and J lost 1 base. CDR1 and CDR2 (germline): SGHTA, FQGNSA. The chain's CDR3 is CASSSDGQVRNYGYTF. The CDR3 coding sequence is TGTGCCAGCAGCTCCGACGGACAGGTCCGTAACTATGGCTACACCTTC.

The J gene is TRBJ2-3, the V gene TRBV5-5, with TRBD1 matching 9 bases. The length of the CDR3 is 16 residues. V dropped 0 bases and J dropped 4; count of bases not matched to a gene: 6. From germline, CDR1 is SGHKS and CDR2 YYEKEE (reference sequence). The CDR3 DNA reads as TGTGCCAGCAGCTTGGGGGGACAGGGTCGGCCAGATACGCAGTATTTT. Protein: CASSLGGQGRPDTQYF.

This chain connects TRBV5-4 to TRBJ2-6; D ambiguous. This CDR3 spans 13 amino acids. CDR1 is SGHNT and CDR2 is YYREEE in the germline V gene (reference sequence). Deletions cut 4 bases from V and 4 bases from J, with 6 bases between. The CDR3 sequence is CASSVSGANVLTF. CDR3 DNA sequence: TGTGCCAGCAGCGTTTCAGGGGCCAACGTCCTGACTTTC.

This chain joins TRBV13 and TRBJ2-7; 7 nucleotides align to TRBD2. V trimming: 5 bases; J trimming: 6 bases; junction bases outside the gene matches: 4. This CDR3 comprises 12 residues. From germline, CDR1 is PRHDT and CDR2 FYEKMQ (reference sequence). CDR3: CASSPGTTEQYF. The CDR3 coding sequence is TGTGCCAGCAGCCCTGGGACTACCGAGCAGTACTTC.

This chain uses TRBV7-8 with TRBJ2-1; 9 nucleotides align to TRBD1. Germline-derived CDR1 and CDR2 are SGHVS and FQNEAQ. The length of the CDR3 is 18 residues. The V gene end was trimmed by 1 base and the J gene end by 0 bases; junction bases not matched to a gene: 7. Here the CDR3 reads CASSLDWDRANSYNEQFF. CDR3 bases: TGTGCCAGCAGCTTAGATTGGGACAGGGCAAACTCCTACAATGAGCAGTTCTTC.

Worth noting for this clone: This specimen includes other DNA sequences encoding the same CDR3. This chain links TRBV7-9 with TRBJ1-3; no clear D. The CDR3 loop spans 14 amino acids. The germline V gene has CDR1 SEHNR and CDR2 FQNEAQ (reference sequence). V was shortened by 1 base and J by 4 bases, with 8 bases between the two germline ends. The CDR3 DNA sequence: TGTGCCAGCAGCTTAGGAGGGTCCGGAAACACCATATATTTT. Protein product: CASSLGGSGNTIYF.

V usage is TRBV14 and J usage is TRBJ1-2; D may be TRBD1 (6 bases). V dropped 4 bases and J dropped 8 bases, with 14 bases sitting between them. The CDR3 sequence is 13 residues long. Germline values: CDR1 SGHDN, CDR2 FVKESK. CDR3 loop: CASSPKRGGGYTF. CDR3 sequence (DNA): TGTGCCAGCAGCCCCAAAAGGGGGGGAGGCTACACCTTC. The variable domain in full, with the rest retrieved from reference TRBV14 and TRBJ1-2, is EAGVTQFPSHSVIEKGQTVTLRCDPISGHDNLYWYRRVMGKEIKFLLHFVKESKQDESGMPNNRFLAERTGGTYSTLKVQPAELEDSGVYFCASSPKRGGGYTFGSGTRLTVV.

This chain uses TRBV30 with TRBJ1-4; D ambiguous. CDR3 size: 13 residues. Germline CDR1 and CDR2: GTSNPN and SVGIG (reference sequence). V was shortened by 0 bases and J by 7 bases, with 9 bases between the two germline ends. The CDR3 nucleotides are TGTGCCTGGAGTGTGTCGGGAGTTGAAAAACTGTTTTTT. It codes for CAWSVSGVEKLFF.

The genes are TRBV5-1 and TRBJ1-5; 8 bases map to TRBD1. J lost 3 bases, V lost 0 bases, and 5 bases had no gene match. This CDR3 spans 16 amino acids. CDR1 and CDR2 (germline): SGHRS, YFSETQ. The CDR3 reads CASSLGMGQDNQPQHF. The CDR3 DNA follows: TGCGCCAGCAGCTTGGGTATGGGACAGGACAATCAGCCCCAGCATTTT.

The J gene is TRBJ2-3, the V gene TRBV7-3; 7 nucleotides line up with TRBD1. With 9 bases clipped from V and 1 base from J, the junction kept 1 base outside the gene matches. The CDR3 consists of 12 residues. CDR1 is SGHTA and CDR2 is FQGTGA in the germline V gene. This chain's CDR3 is CASGQGTDTQYF. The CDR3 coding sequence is TGTGCCAGTGGACAGGGCACAGATACGCAGTATTTT.

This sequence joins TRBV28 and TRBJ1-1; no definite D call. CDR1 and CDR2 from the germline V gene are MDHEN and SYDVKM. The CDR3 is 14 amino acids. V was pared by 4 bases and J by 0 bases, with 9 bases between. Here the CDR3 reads CASSSGGMNTEAFF. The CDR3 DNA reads TGTGCCAGCAGTTCCGGAGGCATGAACACTGAAGCTTTCTTT. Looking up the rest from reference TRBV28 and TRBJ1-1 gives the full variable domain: DVKVTQSSRYLVKRTGEKVFLECVQDMDHENMFWYRQDPGLGLRLIYFSYDVKMKEKGDIPEGYSVSREKKERFSLILESASTNQTSMYLCASSSGGMNTEAFFGQGTRLTVV.

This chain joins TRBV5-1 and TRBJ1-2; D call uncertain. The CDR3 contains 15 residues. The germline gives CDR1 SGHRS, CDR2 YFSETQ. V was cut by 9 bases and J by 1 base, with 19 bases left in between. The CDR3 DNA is TGCGCCACCAAAAAAAACAGAACTTATAACTATGGCTACACCTTC. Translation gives CATKKNRTYNYGYTF.

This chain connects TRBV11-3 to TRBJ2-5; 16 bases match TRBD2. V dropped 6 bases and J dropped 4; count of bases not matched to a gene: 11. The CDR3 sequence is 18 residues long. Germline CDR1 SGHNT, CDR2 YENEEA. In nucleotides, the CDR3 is TGTGCCAGCAGTTCATCGGGACTAGCGGGAGGGCCAGGAGAGACCCAGTACTTC. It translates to CASSSSGLAGGPGETQYF.

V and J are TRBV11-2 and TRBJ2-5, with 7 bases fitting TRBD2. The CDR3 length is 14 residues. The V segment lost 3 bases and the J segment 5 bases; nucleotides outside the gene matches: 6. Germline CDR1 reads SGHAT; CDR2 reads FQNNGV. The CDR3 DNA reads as TGTGCCAGCAGCTTTAATAGCGGGTCGGAGACCCAGTACTTC. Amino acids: CASSFNSGSETQYF. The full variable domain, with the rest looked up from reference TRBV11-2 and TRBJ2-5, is EAGVAQSPRYKIIEKRQSVAFWCNPISGHATLYWYQQILGQGPKLLIQFQNNGVVDDSQLPKDRFSAERLKGVDSTLKIQPAKLEDSAVYLCASSFNSGSETQYFGPGTRLLVL.

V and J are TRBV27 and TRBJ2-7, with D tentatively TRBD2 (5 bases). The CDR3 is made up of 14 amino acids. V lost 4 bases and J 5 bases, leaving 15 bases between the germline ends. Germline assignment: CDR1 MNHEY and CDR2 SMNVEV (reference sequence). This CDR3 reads CASSWRLAGDEQYF. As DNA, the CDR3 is TGTGCCAGCAGTTGGCGTCTCGCCGGGGACGAGCAGTACTTC.